The 25 T cell receptor beta chains in this list originate from one sample, sequenced in a study of blood T cell repertoires in COVID-19. Method: immunoSEQ multiplex PCR; TCRdb's copy keeps in-frame clones and lacks some. The table has fewer than 200,000 clones, approximately 86% seen once. Material: peripheral blood. Source of these receptors: an elderly woman with COVID-19, enrolled during active disease.

CDR3 protein: CASSLVPGGFFNEKLFF. CDR3 DNA sequence: TGTGCCAGCAGCTTAGTCCCCGGAGGGTTCTTTAATGAAAAACTGTTTTTT. This chain joins TRBV11-2 and TRBJ1-4; unclear D gene. Germline V gene data show CDR1 as SGHAT and CDR2 as FQNNGV. This CDR3 has 17 residues. Trimming removed 1 base at V and 4 bases at J, with 16 bases between. Variable domain in full (rest from reference TRBV11-2 and TRBJ1-4): EAGVAQSPRYKIIEKRQSVAFWCNPISGHATLYWYQQILGQGPKLLIQFQNNGVVDDSQLPKDRFSAERLKGVDSTLKIQPAKLEDSAVYLCASSLVPGGFFNEKLFFGSGTQLSVL.

The CDR3 DNA reads TGTGCCAGCTACAGGGAATCAATGATCAATCAGCCCCAGCATTTT. It yields the protein CASYRESMINQPQHF. This chain joins TRBV6-5 and TRBJ1-5; maybe TRBD1 (6 bases). Germline V lookup: CDR1 MNHEY, CDR2 SVGAGI. The CDR3 has 15 amino acids. V was pared by 8 bases and J by 3 bases, with 17 bases between.

This clone has a single count. The J gene is TRBJ2-7, the V gene TRBV5-1; D uncertain. V dropped 4 bases and J dropped 5 bases, with 13 bases sitting between them. CDR1 is SGHRS and CDR2 is YFSETQ in the germline V gene. This CDR3 has 13 amino acids. Here the CDR3 DNA reads TGCGCCAGCAGCCCGGTGTCCGTCCACGAGCAGTACTTC. This gives the protein CASSPVSVHEQYF.

This clone appeared a single time. The chain employs TRBV7-2 and TRBJ1-2; D might be TRBD1 (5 bases). Trimming pared 2 bases from V and 8 bases from J, leaving 12 bases between. Looked up from germline, CDR1 is SGHTA and CDR2 is FQGNSA. The CDR3 sequence is 13 residues long. CDR3 amino acids: CASSLIQGGGYTF. The CDR3 region has the DNA TGTGCCAGCAGCTTAATCCAGGGCGGAGGCTACACCTTC.

The genes are TRBV28 and TRBJ1-2; D is ambiguous. The CDR3 totals 13 residues. Germline V gives CDR1 MDHEN, CDR2 SYDVKM. The V gene lost 7 bases and the J gene lost 8 bases, with 17 bases spanning the gap. CDR3 residues: CASTLLGRAGYTF. The CDR3 bases are TGTGCCAGCACCCTACTAGGGAGGGCGGGCTACACCTTC.

J is TRBJ2-7 and V is TRBV28; 7 positions agree with TRBD2. The CDR3 is 18 amino acids. CDR1 and CDR2 (germline): MDHEN, SYDVKM. Trimming removed 4 bases from V and 2 bases from J; junction bases left unmatched: 17. The CDR3, as DNA: TGTGCCAGCAGTTCACCCCTTGGAGGAGCGGGGCAACCCTACGAGCAGTACTTC. Encoded protein: CASSSPLGGAGQPYEQYF.

The rearrangement uses TRBV3-1 (or the pseudogene TRBV3-2) and TRBJ2-7; 7 nucleotides match TRBD1. Germline CDR1 reads LGHDT; CDR2 reads YNNKEL (reference sequence). The CDR3 has 14 residues. The V and J ends lost 2 bases and 9 bases, in that order; junction bases with no gene match: 10. The CDR3 here is CASSQTGAVSGQYF. CDR3 sequence (DNA): TGTGCCAGCAGCCAAACAGGGGCAGTGTCAGGGCAGTACTTC.

The CDR3 is CASSIQGNEGETQYF. In nucleotides, the CDR3 is TGTGCCAGTAGTATACAGGGGAACGAGGGAGAGACCCAGTACTTC. V usage is TRBV19 and J usage is TRBJ2-5, with a tentative D call TRBD1 (6 bases). This CDR3 spans 15 amino acids. Germline CDR1 and CDR2: LNHDA and SQIVND (reference sequence). Trimming shortened V by 2 bases and J by 4 bases, and 14 bases separated the two germline ends.

The rearrangement uses TRBV15 and TRBJ2-7, with TRBD1 matching over 10 bases. Losses at the gene ends were 3 bases for V and 4 bases for J; bases not matched to a gene: 9. This CDR3 is built from 16 residues. Germline loops: CDR1 LNHNV, CDR2 YYDKDF (reference sequence). Here the CDR3 DNA reads TGTGCCACCAGCAGGGCGCTGGGACAGGGGACTTACGAGCAGTACTTC. Protein: CATSRALGQGTYEQYF.

The rearrangement links TRBV10-3 to TRBJ2-4; 8 nucleotides line up with TRBD2. Germline-derived CDR1 and CDR2 are ENHRY and SYGVKD. The V segment lost 0 bases and the J segment 3 bases; nucleotides outside the gene matches: 7. The CDR3 extends over 17 amino acids. This CDR3 reads CAISESITGGLKNIQYF. CDR3 DNA: TGTGCCATCAGTGAGTCGATAACGGGAGGGCTCAAAAACATTCAGTACTTC.

This rearrangement joins TRBV5-1 to TRBJ2-3, with TRBD1 identical over 10 bases. The length of the CDR3 is 16 residues. V shed 4 bases and J 1 base; nucleotides not matched to a gene: 6. Germline V gene lookup returns CDR1 SGHRS and CDR2 YFSETQ. The CDR3 DNA is TGCGCCAGCAGCGTCTCCGGGACAGGGGGCACAGATACGCAGTATTTT. Translation: CASSVSGTGGTDTQYF. Full variable domain (rest looked up from reference TRBV5-1 and TRBJ2-3): KAGVTQTPRYLIKTRGQQVTLSCSPISGHRSVSWYQQTPGQGLQFLFEYFSETQRNKGNFPGRFSGRQFSNSRSEMNVSTLELGDSALYLCASSVSGTGGTDTQYFGPGTRLTVL.

The chain couples TRBV12-3 or TRBV12-4 to TRBJ2-1, with 8 bases lining up with TRBD2. This CDR3 has 11 amino acids. Trimming removed 3 bases from V and 14 bases from J; junction bases left unmatched: 3. CDR3 protein: CASSFGGGKFF. In DNA, the CDR3 is TGTGCCAGCAGTTTCGGGGGGGGCAAGTTCTTC.

The chain is built from TRBV7-9 and TRBJ1-2; 7 nucleotides agree with TRBD1. V shed 5 bases and J 6 bases; nucleotides not matched to a gene: 9. The CDR3 sequence is 14 residues long. Germline lookup yields CDR1 SEHNR and CDR2 FQNEAQ (reference sequence). CDR3 nucleotide sequence: TGTGCCAGCAGCCCAGGGGGACTTCAGGATGGCTACACCTTC. This translates into CASSPGGLQDGYTF.

This chain joins TRBV23-1 and TRBJ1-1, with D maybe TRBD1 (6 bases). TRBV23-1 is sorted into the ORF group, with uncertain function. This CDR3 comprises 18 residues. V was clipped by 0 bases and J by 0 bases, with 17 bases between them. For the CDR3, the DNA is TGCGCCAGCAGTCAATCTGAACAGGGAAGCCCCATGAACACTGAAGCTTTCTTT. Its translation is CASSQSEQGSPMNTEAFF.

V and J are TRBV5-4 and TRBJ2-4, with D perhaps TRBD2 (6 bases). Germline V lookup: CDR1 SGHNT, CDR2 YYREEE (reference sequence). The CDR3 contains 16 residues. The V end was cut by 0 bases, the J end by 3 bases, with 13 bases between. CDR3 protein: CASSLGGNDVKNIQYF. DNA of the CDR3: TGTGCCAGCAGCTTGGGCGGGAATGATGTCAAAAACATTCAGTACTTC.

The rearrangement uses TRBV28 and TRBJ2-7; D is possibly TRBD1 (7 bases). V lost 5 bases and J lost 3, with 14 bases in between. Germline CDR1 is MDHEN and CDR2 is SYDVKM. There are 14 residues in the CDR3. The CDR3 protein is CASSPGDRSYEQYF. For the CDR3, the DNA is TGTGCCAGCAGTCCGGGGGACAGAAGCTACGAGCAGTACTTC.

The chain recombines TRBV6-1 with TRBJ1-3; 7 positions agree with TRBD1. The CDR3 extends over 16 amino acids. The trim removed 1 base at V and 1 base at J, leaving 4 bases unmatched. Germline V lookup: CDR1 MNHNS, CDR2 SASEGT. The DNA for the CDR3 is TGTGCCAGCAGTGAAGGACAGGGTTCTTCTGGAAACACCATATATTTT. Translating gives CASSEGQGSSGNTIYF.

The V and J genes are TRBV20-1 and TRBJ1-5; D is uncertain. The CDR3 is 11 amino acids. The germline gives CDR1 DFQATT, CDR2 SNEGSKA (reference sequence). V lost 6 bases and J 7 bases, leaving 10 bases between the germline ends. CDR3 sequence: CSASGGQPQHF. The CDR3 DNA reads TGCAGTGCCTCGGGTGGCCAGCCCCAGCATTTT.

CDR3 nucleotide sequence: TGCGCCAGCAGCCAAGATTTAATAGCGGGAGGGACTGAGCAGTTCTTC. Translating gives CASSQDLIAGGTEQFF. The chain joins TRBV4-3 to TRBJ2-1; 11 bases are shared with TRBD2. V lost 0 bases and J lost 9; bases outside the gene matches: 7. Germline CDR1 LGHNA, CDR2 YSLEER. This CDR3 has 16 residues.

The genes are TRBV20-1 and TRBJ2-7; 7 bases agree with TRBD2. The CDR3 totals 14 residues. The trim removed 3 bases at V and 1 base at J, leaving 6 bases unmatched. Germline CDR1 reads DFQATT; CDR2 reads SNEGSKA (reference sequence). This CDR3 is CSASGLADSYEQYF. The CDR3 DNA is TGCAGTGCTAGTGGGCTAGCGGATTCCTACGAGCAGTACTTC.

V usage is TRBV28 and J usage is TRBJ1-2; no clear D. The CDR3 is made up of 12 amino acids. V shed 4 bases and J shed 4 bases, with 7 bases lying between them. CDR1 and CDR2 (germline): MDHEN, SYDVKM. This CDR3 is CASSSDIYGYTF. The DNA for the CDR3 is TGTGCCAGCAGTTCCGACATCTATGGCTACACCTTC.

V usage is TRBV5-1 and J usage is TRBJ2-5; TRBD2 agrees at 15 bases. The germline gives CDR1 SGHRS, CDR2 YFSETQ. Trimming at V came to 4 bases and at J to 5 bases, leaving 3 bases not matched to a gene. CDR3 length: 15 amino acids. Here the CDR3 reads CASSPGTSGGETQYF. CDR3 nucleotide sequence: TGCGCCAGCAGCCCGGGGACTAGCGGGGGGGAGACCCAGTACTTC.

This clone was seen more than once but under ten times. This sequence joins TRBV7-9 and TRBJ2-7; 8 positions agree with TRBD1. The V gene end was trimmed by 4 bases and the J gene end by 7 bases; junction bases not matched to a gene: 12. CDR1 and CDR2 from the germline V gene are SEHNR and FQNEAQ (reference sequence). The CDR3 covers 15 residues. This chain's CDR3 is CASSSAGTGDREQYF. In DNA form, the CDR3 reads TGTGCCAGCAGCTCCGCCGGGACAGGTGACCGGGAGCAGTACTTC.

The rearrangement joins TRBV7-9 to TRBJ1-2, with no clear D. Germline assignment: CDR1 SEHNR and CDR2 FQNEAQ (reference sequence). This CDR3 is 13 amino acids long. V was cut by 3 bases and J by 0 bases, with 5 bases left in between. The CDR3: CASSLVANYGYTF. The DNA for the CDR3 is TGTGCCAGCAGCTTGGTAGCTAACTATGGCTACACCTTC.

This sequence joins TRBV7-8 and TRBJ1-5; no reliable D call. Germline loops: CDR1 SGHVS, CDR2 FQNEAQ. V lost 1 base and J lost 0, with 7 bases in between. The CDR3 runs to 15 residues. The CDR3 sequence: CASSLESYSNQPQHF. The CDR3 nucleotides are TGTGCCAGCAGCTTAGAGAGTTATAGCAATCAGCCCCAGCATTTT.